Reported below is one T cell receptor beta chain. TCRdb keeps only in-frame clones here, not all; method: immunoSEQ multiplex PCR. The sample yields around 85,000 clones, about 86% seen once. The source of the sample is a study of T cell responses to AZD1222 COVID-19 vaccine. The CDR3 is made up of 13 amino acids. Looked up from germline, CDR1 is LNHDA and CDR2 is SQIVND (reference sequence). The junction had 6 bases not matched to a gene; V was cut back by 9 bases and J by 3 bases. This TCR was recovered from an adult in good health. This sample comprised peripheral blood, obtained on day 0 of AZD1222 vaccination. The chain combines TRBV19 with TRBJ2-7, with TRBD1 matching over 9 bases. CDR3 loop: CASLGQGGYEQYF. DNA of the CDR3: TGTGCCAGCTTGGGACAGGGAGGCTACGAGCAGTACTTC.